Listed here are 7 T cell receptor beta chains from one sample, sequenced in a study of shared clonotypes between healthy human individuals. Measured with immunoSEQ multiplex PCR; TCRdb has only the in-frame clones, and not every one. Of millions of clones listed, about 92% are singletons. The naive CD8 population came from CD45RO-negative cells selected for CCR7, without terminally differentiated effector memory CD45RA+ cells. The sample comprised naive CD8+ T cells from PBMCs. These receptor sequences come from a man aged 18 to 35 in good health. Some clones in this sample may be carry-over from other donors' samples.

This rearrangement joins TRBV9 to TRBJ2-7; TRBD2 matches at 12 bases. V lost 4 bases and J lost 4; bases outside the gene matches: 18. The length of the CDR3 is 19 residues. CDR1 and CDR2 (germline): SGDLS, YYNGEE. CDR3: CASSPGGLAGGPKEYEQYF. For the CDR3, the DNA is TGTGCCAGCAGCCCCGGGGGGCTAGCGGGAGGGCCGAAGGAGTACGAGCAGTACTTC.

The chain carries TRBV7-6 and TRBJ1-1, with 7 nucleotides matching TRBD1. The CDR3 is 15 amino acids. The V gene's germline CDR1 is SGHVS and CDR2 FNYEAQ. The J segment lost 2 bases and the V segment lost 2 bases, leaving 5 bases of the junction unmatched. The CDR3 bases are TGTGCCAGCAGCTTAAGACAGGGATCAAACACTGAAGCTTTCTTT. This gives the protein CASSLRQGSNTEAFF.

The chain couples TRBV5-6 to TRBJ2-7; possibly TRBD2 for D (6 bases). The V gene lost 3 bases and the J gene lost 4 bases, with 14 bases spanning the gap. The CDR3 runs to 14 residues. Germline CDR1 reads SGHDT; CDR2 reads YYEEEE. The chain's CDR3 is CASSYGTLAYEQYF. The CDR3 DNA sequence: TGTGCCAGCAGCTACGGGACTTTGGCTTACGAGCAGTACTTC. Variable domain in full (rest from reference TRBV5-6 and TRBJ2-7): DAGVTQSPTHLIKTRGQQVTLRCSPKSGHDTVSWYQQALGQGPQFIFQYYEEEERQRGNFPDRFSGHQFPNYSSELNVNALLLGDSALYLCASSYGTLAYEQYFGPGTRLTVT.

The genes are TRBV2 and TRBJ2-5, with 9 bases matching TRBD2. V gave up 3 bases and J gave up 5 bases; unmatched junction bases: 7. The germline V gene has CDR1 SNHLY and CDR2 FYNNEI. The CDR3 extends over 15 amino acids. CDR3 protein: CASSDASGTWETQYF. DNA of the CDR3: TGTGCCAGCAGTGATGCTAGCGGGACTTGGGAGACCCAGTACTTC.

The chain is built from TRBV13 and TRBJ2-3; TRBD2 aligns across 8 bases. Germline CDR1 is PRHDT and CDR2 is FYEKMQ (reference sequence). The CDR3 covers 16 residues. After removal of 1 base from V and 5 bases from J, the junction contained 8 bases not matched to a gene. The CDR3 is CASSLVGREAIDTQYF. The DNA of the CDR3 is TGTGCCAGCAGCTTAGTTGGGCGGGAGGCTATAGATACGCAGTATTTT. Full variable domain (missing parts from reference TRBV13 and TRBJ2-3): AAGVIQSPRHLIKEKRETATLKCYPIPRHDTVYWYQQGPGQDPQFLISFYEKMQSDKGSIPDRFSAQQFSDYHSELNMSSLELGDSALYFCASSLVGREAIDTQYFGPGTRLTVL.

The chain couples TRBV11-2 to TRBJ2-7, with 11 bases fitting TRBD2. This CDR3 region has 15 residues. The germline CDR1 and CDR2 sequences are SGHAT and FQNNGV. Trimming cost V 2 bases and J 3 bases; bases outside gene matches: 3. CDR3 bases: TGTGCCAGCAGCTTAACTAGCGGGAGCATCTACGAGCAGTACTTC. This encodes CASSLTSGSIYEQYF.

The chain combines TRBV18 with TRBJ2-7; D is possibly TRBD1 (6 bases). Germline V gene data show CDR1 as KGHSH and CDR2 as LQKENI. The CDR3 has 17 amino acids. The ends were cut back, 1 base at V and 2 bases at J, with 18 bases in the middle. CDR3 residues: CASSPLSRDRGTYEQYF. The CDR3 DNA is TGTGCCAGCTCACCACTCTCGAGGGATAGGGGGACCTACGAGCAGTACTTC.